The 27 T cell receptor beta chains below all came from one sample that was sequenced in a study of Graves' ophthalmopathy and Graves' hyperthyroidism. Beta-chain TCR CDR3 regions were amplified from RNA transcripts. First-round RT-PCR relied on HTBI primers, and a second-round multiplex PCR came next. TCRdb ran MiXCR on the multiplex PCR reads and lists one entry per CDR3 protein. The sample holds some 210,000 distinct CDR3 sequences; roughly 29% are singletons and the top ten take 9.1%. Sequenced material: peripheral blood. Receptors originate from a man aged 45-65 years with Graves' ophthalmopathy.

This clonotype was seen many times. J is TRBJ1-2 and V is TRBV14; 11 bases map to TRBD1. Germline CDR1 SGHDN, CDR2 FVKESK. After removal of 4 bases from V and 1 base from J, the junction contained 8 bases not matched to a gene. The CDR3 runs to 17 residues. The CDR3 region is CASSLRTGGRGNYGYTF. The CDR3 DNA is TGTGCCAGCAGCCTCCGGACAGGGGGCCGGGGTAACTATGGCTACACCTTC.

This clonotype has a count of ten or more. This rearrangement joins TRBV11-2 to TRBJ1-6; maybe TRBD1 (6 bases). V was clipped by 5 bases and J by 8 bases, with 13 bases between them. The germline CDR1 and CDR2 sequences are SGHAT and FQNNGV. CDR3 size: 14 residues. CDR3 amino acids: CASSHRNRDSPLHF. The CDR3 coding sequence is TGTGCCAGCAGCCATCGGAACAGGGATTCACCCCTCCACTTT. The full variable domain, rest sourced from reference TRBV11-2 and TRBJ1-6, is EAGVAQSPRYKIIEKRQSVAFWCNPISGHATLYWYQQILGQGPKLLIQFQNNGVVDDSQLPKDRFSAERLKGVDSTLKIQPAKLEDSAVYLCASSHRNRDSPLHFGNGTRLTVT.

The genes are TRBV12-3 or TRBV12-4 and TRBJ1-1; no clear D. The V and J ends lost 6 bases and 0 bases respectively, with 14 bases between them. The CDR3 loop spans 15 amino acids. The CDR3 DNA follows: TGTGCCAGCAGCCGAGACGGGAGAATGAACACTGAAGCTTTCTTT. Translating it yields CASSRDGRMNTEAFF.

This chain joins TRBV12-3 or TRBV12-4 and TRBJ1-1; D might be TRBD1 (6 bases). The CDR3 has 14 amino acids. Trimming removed 6 bases from V and 7 bases from J, with 18 bases in between. The CDR3 DNA is TGTGCCAGCAGCCACCAGGGGCCCGGAGTTGAAGCTTTCTTT. Residues: CASSHQGPGVEAFF.

This clonotype has at least ten counts. V gene TRBV7-8 combines with J gene TRBJ2-7; TRBD2 might be the D (6 bases). Deletions cut 5 bases from V and 3 bases from J, with 11 bases between. This CDR3 comprises 13 residues. CDR1 and CDR2 from the germline V gene are SGHVS and FQNEAQ. The CDR3 region is CASSQGLDYEQYF. The CDR3 region has the DNA TGTGCCAGCAGCCAGGGACTCGACTACGAGCAGTACTTC. Full variable domain (rest looked up from reference TRBV7-8 and TRBJ2-7): GAGVSQSPRYKVAKRGQDVALRCDPISGHVSLFWYQQALGQGPEFLTYFQNEAQLDKSGLPSDRFFAERPEGSVSTLKIQRTQQEDSAVYLCASSQGLDYEQYFGPGTRLTVT.

This chain connects TRBV24-1 to TRBJ2-5; the D gene could be TRBD1 or TRBD2 (5 bases each). The CDR3 has 14 residues. Trimming left V 3 bases short and J 6 bases short, with 13 bases between. Germline CDR1 KGHDR, CDR2 SFDVKD. The CDR3 bases are TGTGCCACCAGTGATAGGGGAGTTGGGCAGACCCAGTACTTC. Protein product: CATSDRGVGQTQYF.

This chain links TRBV12-3 or TRBV12-4 with TRBJ1-1, with D unresolved. This CDR3 region has 14 residues. V lost 5 bases to trimming and J lost 3 bases, with 13 bases between them. The CDR3 DNA reads as TGTGCCAGCAGTAAGGGATCTACCCACACTGAAGCTTTCTTT. This encodes CASSKGSTHTEAFF.

This chain's CDR3 is CASSSPGGDSTYEQYF. The CDR3 DNA reads TGTGCCAGCAGTTCCCCCGGGGGGGACAGCACCTACGAGCAGTACTTC. V and J are TRBV12-3 or TRBV12-4 and TRBJ2-7, with D tentatively TRBD2 (8 bases). V lost 4 bases and J 2 bases, leaving 18 bases between the germline ends. The CDR3 is 16 residues long.

Ten or more counts support this clonotype. The chain is built from TRBV7-2 and TRBJ2-2; 11 nucleotides line up with TRBD2. This CDR3 has 20 amino acids. Germline V lookup: CDR1 SGHTA, CDR2 FQGNSA. The J segment lost 3 bases and the V segment lost 0 bases, leaving 12 bases of the junction unmatched. CDR3 amino acids: CASSLAGSGRALGDTGELFF. The CDR3 DNA reads as TGTGCCAGCAGCTTAGCCGGTAGCGGGAGGGCCCTCGGGGACACCGGGGAGCTGTTTTTT.

This clonotype has a count of ten or more. The chain has TRBV5-1 and TRBJ2-5; 8 bases map to TRBD2. Per the germline V gene, CDR1 is SGHRS and CDR2 is YFSETQ. The junction had 6 bases not matched to a gene; V was cut back by 0 bases and J by 2 bases. The CDR3 consists of 16 residues. CDR3 sequence (DNA): TGCGCCAGCAGCTTGGTCCTAGCGGGTTCTCAAGAGACCCAGTACTTC. Encoded protein: CASSLVLAGSQETQYF.

This clonotype was detected ten times or more. The chain uses TRBV19 and TRBJ1-1; D might be TRBD1 (5 bases). The CDR3 loop spans 13 amino acids. Trimming left V 8 bases short and J 1 base short, with 11 bases between. Germline V gives CDR1 LNHDA, CDR2 SQIVND (reference sequence). CDR3 bases: TGTGCCAGTGCGGGGCCCCGGAACACTGAAGCTTTCTTT. This encodes CASAGPRNTEAFF.

This clonotype was found many times. The chain carries TRBV20-1 and TRBJ2-7; D might be TRBD2 (6 bases). Trimming removed 2 bases at V and 6 bases at J, with 8 bases between. This CDR3 spans 11 amino acids. CDR1 is DFQATT and CDR2 is SNEGSKA in the germline V gene (reference sequence). CDR3 residues: CSARPRGEQYF. In nucleotides, the CDR3 is TGCAGTGCTAGACCGCGGGGCGAGCAGTACTTC.

The chain combines TRBV6-2 or TRBV6-3 with TRBJ2-7, with D tentatively TRBD2 (5 bases). The CDR3 length is 16 residues. The V end lost 0 bases, the J end lost 4 bases, and 16 bases lay between the germline ends. Germline CDR1 reads MNHEY; CDR2 reads SVGEGT. CDR3 coding DNA: TGTGCCAGCAGTTACTCACCCCGGACTGGAAATTACGAGCAGTACTTC. It encodes CASSYSPRTGNYEQYF.

A few counts support this clonotype. The J gene is TRBJ1-1, the V gene TRBV15; D is uncertain. CDR3 length: 18 amino acids. CDR1 is LNHNV, CDR2 YYDKDF, per germline (reference sequence). Trimming removed 0 bases from V and 0 bases from J, with 17 bases in between. The CDR3 DNA is TGTGCCACCAGCAGAGAAATAGGTAGGGCGAGAATGAACACTGAAGCTTTCTTT. It translates to CATSREIGRARMNTEAFF.

This clonotype has ten or more counts. At one end the junction does not follow the germline gene, possibly because of a read error. The chain carries TRBV11-2 and TRBJ1-1; 7 bases are shared with TRBD1. The CDR3 spans 14 residues. Germline CDR1 reads SGHAT; CDR2 reads FQNNGV. CDR3 region: CASRTNRGGTEAFF. The DNA of the CDR3 is TGTGCCAGCAGGACGAACAGGGGTGGCACTGAAGCTTTCTTC.

The J gene is TRBJ1-6, the V gene TRBV30, with D possibly matching TRBD1 (6 bases). Germline V gene sequence: CDR1 GTSNPN, CDR2 SVGIG (reference sequence). The length of the CDR3 is 16 residues. V gave up 3 bases and J gave up 10 bases, with 22 bases separating them. CDR3 sequence: CAWRPDSVTLNSPLHF. The CDR3 DNA sequence: TGTGCCTGGAGACCGGACAGTGTAACCCTGAACTCACCCCTCCACTTT.

This clonotype appeared many times. This chain connects TRBV12-3 or TRBV12-4 to TRBJ1-2; D perhaps matches TRBD1 (5 bases). The CDR3 covers 12 residues. The V and J ends lost 3 bases and 8 bases respectively, with 10 bases between them. In DNA form, the CDR3 reads TGTGCCAGCAGTTTGGCCGGGGCCGGCTACACCTTC. Its translation: CASSLAGAGYTF.

This clonotype occurred many times. The chain couples TRBV19 to TRBJ1-5; 9 positions agree with TRBD1. The length of the CDR3 is 17 residues. The germline V gene encodes CDR1 LNHDA and CDR2 SQIVND (reference sequence). With V trimmed by 5 bases and J by 5 bases, 13 bases remained unmatched. CDR3 sequence reads: CASSYGQGSVVYQPQHF. The DNA for the CDR3 is TGTGCCAGTAGTTACGGACAGGGGAGCGTTGTTTATCAGCCCCAGCATTTT.

This clonotype was seen repeatedly, ten times or more. The chain joins TRBV6-5 to TRBJ2-7, with 8 bases lining up with TRBD1. The germline gives CDR1 MNHEY, CDR2 SVGAGI. The CDR3 sequence is 16 residues long. V trimming: 5 bases; J trimming: 6 bases; junction bases outside the gene matches: 15. The CDR3 spells CASSTFYQDRDSEQYF. The DNA for the CDR3 is TGTGCCAGCAGTACCTTCTACCAGGACAGGGACAGCGAGCAGTACTTC.

By share, this clonotype counts as medium-sized. V gene TRBV12-3 or TRBV12-4 combines with J gene TRBJ2-7, with D maybe TRBD1 (6 bases). The CDR3 is 13 residues long. V was pared by 6 bases and J by 0 bases, with 9 bases between. The CDR3 DNA sequence: TGTGCCAGCAGGCTGACAGGCTCCTACGAGCAGTACTTC. This encodes CASRLTGSYEQYF.

The V and J genes are TRBV28 and TRBJ1-5, with D unclear. In germline, CDR1 is MDHEN, CDR2 SYDVKM. Trimming took off 6 bases at V and 3 bases at J, with 6 bases between the two ends. The CDR3 runs to 12 residues. The CDR3 region has the DNA TGTGCCAGCAGGGGAAACAATCAGCCCCAGCATTTT. Encoded protein: CASRGNNQPQHF. Full variable domain (missing parts from reference TRBV28 and TRBJ1-5): DVKVTQSSRYLVKRTGEKVFLECVQDMDHENMFWYRQDPGLGLRLIYFSYDVKMKEKGDIPEGYSVSREKKERFSLILESASTNQTSMYLCASRGNNQPQHFGDGTRLSIL.

V and J are TRBV6-2 or TRBV6-3 and TRBJ2-7; D is ambiguous. V was shortened by 2 bases and J by 12 bases, with 11 bases between the two germline ends. CDR3 size: 11 residues. Germline CDR1 MNHEY, CDR2 SVGEGT. CDR3 sequence (DNA): TGTGCCAGCAGTTACGGGTCTCTTCCGTACTTC. Translated: CASSYGSLPYF.

At least ten counts were recorded for this clonotype. CDR3 residues: CASTLWGDQPQHF. DNA for the CDR3: TGTGCCAGCACGCTGTGGGGGGATCAGCCCCAGCATTTT. The chain links TRBV28 to TRBJ1-5, with D tentatively TRBD1 (5 bases). The CDR3 spans 13 residues. Between the trimmed V and J ends, which lost 7 bases and 5 bases, there was a span of 12 bases. Germline V gives CDR1 MDHEN, CDR2 SYDVKM.

This clonotype came up many times. This chain joins TRBV12-3 or TRBV12-4 and TRBJ1-1; no clear D. The CDR3 is 14 residues long. Between the trimmed V and J ends, which lost 1 base and 4 bases, there was a span of 10 bases. CDR3 bases: TGTGCCAGCAGTTTAGAAGGGATCGGCACTGAAGCTTTCTTT. It specifies CASSLEGIGTEAFF.

J is TRBJ2-7 and V is TRBV6-1, with 10 bases that match TRBD2. V lost 6 bases, J lost 5 bases, and 10 bases stayed unmatched. CDR3 size: 15 residues. Germline V gives CDR1 MNHNS, CDR2 SASEGT. Written as DNA, the CDR3 is TGTGCCAGCAGCAAAGGGTCTAGCGGGAGCAACGAGCAGTACTTC. This codes for CASSKGSSGSNEQYF.

This clonotype has only a few counts. The genes are TRBV6-1 and TRBJ2-5, with 9 bases identical to TRBD2. CDR1 and CDR2 from the germline V gene are MNHNS and SASEGT. Trimming at V came to 4 bases and at J to 4 bases, leaving 7 bases not matched to a gene. The CDR3 runs to 15 residues. CDR3 DNA: TGTGCCAGCAGTGGAATAGCGGGAGCGGTAGAGACCCAGTACTTC. It specifies CASSGIAGAVETQYF.

V is TRBV28 and J is TRBJ2-7; 8 bases are a match to TRBD1. The CDR3 length is 15 residues. V was clipped by 6 bases and J by 3 bases; unmatched bases: 10. Per germline, CDR1 MDHEN and CDR2 SYDVKM. CDR3 sequence (DNA): TGTGCCAGCAGGCCTGACAGGGGAATAAACTACGAGCAGTACTTC. Translation gives CASRPDRGINYEQYF.